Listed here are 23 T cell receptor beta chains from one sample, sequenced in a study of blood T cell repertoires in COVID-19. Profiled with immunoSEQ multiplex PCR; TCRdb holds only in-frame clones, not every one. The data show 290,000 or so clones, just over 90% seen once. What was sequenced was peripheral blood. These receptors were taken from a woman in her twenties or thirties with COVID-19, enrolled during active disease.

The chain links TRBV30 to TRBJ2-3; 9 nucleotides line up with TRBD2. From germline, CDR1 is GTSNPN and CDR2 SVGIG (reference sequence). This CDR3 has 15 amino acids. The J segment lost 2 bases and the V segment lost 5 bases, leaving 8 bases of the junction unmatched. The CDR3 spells CAWALAGVPTDTQYF. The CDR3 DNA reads TGTGCCTGGGCACTAGCGGGCGTTCCCACAGATACGCAGTATTTT.

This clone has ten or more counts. In DNA, the CDR3 is TGTGCCAGCAGGCAGACAGGGGGCGCGTGGAAGCAGTACTTC. Encoded protein: CASRQTGGAWKQYF. The J gene is TRBJ2-7, the V gene TRBV2; TRBD1 aligns across 10 bases. The germline V gene has CDR1 SNHLY and CDR2 FYNNEI. The V segment lost 6 bases and the J segment 8 bases; nucleotides outside the gene matches: 10. There are 14 residues in the CDR3.

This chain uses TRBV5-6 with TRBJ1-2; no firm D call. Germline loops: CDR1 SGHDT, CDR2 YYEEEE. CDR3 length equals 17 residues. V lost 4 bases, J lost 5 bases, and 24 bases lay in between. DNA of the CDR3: TGTGCCAGCAGCCTTCGACTTGAGATGCCCCAGAGGTATGGCTACACCTTC. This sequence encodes CASSLRLEMPQRYGYTF.

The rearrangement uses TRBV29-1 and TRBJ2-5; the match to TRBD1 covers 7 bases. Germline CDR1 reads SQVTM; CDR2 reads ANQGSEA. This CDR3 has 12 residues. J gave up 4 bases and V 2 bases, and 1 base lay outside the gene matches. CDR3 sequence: CSVEHRGETQYF. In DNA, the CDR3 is TGCAGCGTTGAACACAGGGGAGAGACCCAGTACTTC.

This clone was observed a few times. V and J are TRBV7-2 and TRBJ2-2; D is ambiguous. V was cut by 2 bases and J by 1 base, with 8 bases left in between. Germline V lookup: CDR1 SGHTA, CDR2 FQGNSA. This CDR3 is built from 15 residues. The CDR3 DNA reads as TGTGCCAGCAGCTTATCACTACTGAACACCGGGGAGCTGTTTTTT. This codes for CASSLSLLNTGELFF.

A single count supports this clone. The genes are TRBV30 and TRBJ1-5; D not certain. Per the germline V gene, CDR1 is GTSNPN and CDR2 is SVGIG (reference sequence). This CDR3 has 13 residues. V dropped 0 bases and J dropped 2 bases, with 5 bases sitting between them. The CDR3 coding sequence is TGTGCCTGGAGTGTATCTCGCAATCAGCCCCAGCATTTT. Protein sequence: CAWSVSRNQPQHF.

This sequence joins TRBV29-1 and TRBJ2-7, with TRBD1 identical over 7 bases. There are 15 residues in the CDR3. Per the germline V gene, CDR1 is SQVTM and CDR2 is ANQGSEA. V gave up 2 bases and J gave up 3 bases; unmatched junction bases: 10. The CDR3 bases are TGCAGCGTTGAAACCCCTCCGGGACAGAACTACGAGCAGTACTTC. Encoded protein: CSVETPPGQNYEQYF.

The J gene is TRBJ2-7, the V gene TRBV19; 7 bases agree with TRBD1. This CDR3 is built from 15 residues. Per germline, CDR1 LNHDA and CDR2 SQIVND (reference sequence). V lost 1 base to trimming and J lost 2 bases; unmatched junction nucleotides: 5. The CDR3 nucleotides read TGTGCCAGTAGTATAGGGGACAGTCCTACCTACGAGCAGTACTTC. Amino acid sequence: CASSIGDSPTYEQYF.

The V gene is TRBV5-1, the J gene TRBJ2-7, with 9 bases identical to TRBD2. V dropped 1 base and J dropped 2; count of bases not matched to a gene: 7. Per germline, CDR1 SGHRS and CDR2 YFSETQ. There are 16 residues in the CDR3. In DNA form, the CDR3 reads TGCGCCAGCAGCTTGTATGGATTAGCGGGGGCCTACGAGCAGTACTTC. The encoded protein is CASSLYGLAGAYEQYF.

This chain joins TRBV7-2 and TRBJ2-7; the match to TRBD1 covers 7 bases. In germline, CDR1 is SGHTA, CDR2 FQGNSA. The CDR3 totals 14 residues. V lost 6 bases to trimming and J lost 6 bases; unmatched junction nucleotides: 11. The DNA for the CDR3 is TGTGCCAGCAGATCCGACAGGGAAGGTAGCGAGCAGTACTTC. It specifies CASRSDREGSEQYF. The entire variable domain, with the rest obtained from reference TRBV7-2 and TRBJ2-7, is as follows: GAGVSQSPSNKVTEKGKDVELRCDPISGHTALYWYRQSLGQGLEFLIYFQGNSAPDKSGLPSDRFSAERTGGSVSTLTIQRTQQEDSAVYLCASRSDREGSEQYFGPGTRLTVT.

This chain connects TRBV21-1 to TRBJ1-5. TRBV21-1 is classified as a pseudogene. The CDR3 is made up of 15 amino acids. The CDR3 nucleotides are TGTGCCAGCAGCAAATACGGGAACAGCAATCAGCCCCAGCATTTT. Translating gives CASSKYGNSNQPQHF.

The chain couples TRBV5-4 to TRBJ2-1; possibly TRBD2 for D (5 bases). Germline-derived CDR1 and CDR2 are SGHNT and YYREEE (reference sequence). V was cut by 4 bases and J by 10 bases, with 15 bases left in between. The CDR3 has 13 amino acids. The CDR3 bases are TGTGCCAGCAGCCGGGCCGGGGAGAAGGAGCAGTTCTTC. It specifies CASSRAGEKEQFF.

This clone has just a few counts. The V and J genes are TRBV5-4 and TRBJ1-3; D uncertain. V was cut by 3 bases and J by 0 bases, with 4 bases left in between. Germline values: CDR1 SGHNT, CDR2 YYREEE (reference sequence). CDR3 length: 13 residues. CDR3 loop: CASSSGSGNTIYF. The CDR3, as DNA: TGTGCCAGCAGCTCCGGCTCTGGAAACACCATATATTTT.

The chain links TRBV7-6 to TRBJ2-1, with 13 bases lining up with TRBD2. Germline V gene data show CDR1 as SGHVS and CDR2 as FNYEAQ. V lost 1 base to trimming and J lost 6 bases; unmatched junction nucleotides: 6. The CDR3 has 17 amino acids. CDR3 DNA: TGTGCCAGCAGCTTAGAGGGTGGACTAGCGGGAGTCAATGAGCAGTTCTTC. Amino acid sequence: CASSLEGGLAGVNEQFF.

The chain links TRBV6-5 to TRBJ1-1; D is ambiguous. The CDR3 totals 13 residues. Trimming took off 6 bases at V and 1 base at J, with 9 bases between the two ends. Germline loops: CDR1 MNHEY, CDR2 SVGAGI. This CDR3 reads CASSARENTEAFF. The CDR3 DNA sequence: TGTGCCAGCAGCGCCCGGGAGAACACTGAAGCTTTCTTT.

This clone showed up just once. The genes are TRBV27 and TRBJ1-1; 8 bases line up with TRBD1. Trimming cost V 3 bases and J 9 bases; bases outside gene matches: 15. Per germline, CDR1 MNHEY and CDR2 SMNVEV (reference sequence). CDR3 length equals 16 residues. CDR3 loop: CASSLILGQGRGKAFF. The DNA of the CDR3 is TGTGCCAGCAGTTTGATATTAGGACAGGGTCGTGGGAAAGCTTTCTTT.

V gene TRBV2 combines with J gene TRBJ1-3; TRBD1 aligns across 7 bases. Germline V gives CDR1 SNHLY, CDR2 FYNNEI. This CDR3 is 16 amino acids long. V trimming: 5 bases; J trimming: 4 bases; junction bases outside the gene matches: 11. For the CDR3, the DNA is TGTGCCAGCAGTCTAAGACAGGGACTGGAAGGAAACACCATATATTTT. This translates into CASSLRQGLEGNTIYF. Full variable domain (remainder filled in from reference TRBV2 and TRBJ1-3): EPEVTQTPSHQVTQMGQEVILRCVPISNHLYFYWYRQILGQKVEFLVSFYNNEISEKSEIFDDQFSVERPDGSNFTLKIRSTKLEDSAMYFCASSLRQGLEGNTIYFGEGSWLTVV.

As DNA, the CDR3 is TGTGCCAGCAGCTTCGGGGACAGGGTCTACGAGCAGTACTTC. This encodes CASSFGDRVYEQYF. V gene TRBV5-6 combines with J gene TRBJ2-7, with TRBD1 matching 9 bases. Looked up from germline, CDR1 is SGHDT and CDR2 is YYEEEE. There are 14 residues in the CDR3. V lost 2 bases to trimming and J lost 3 bases; unmatched junction nucleotides: 3.

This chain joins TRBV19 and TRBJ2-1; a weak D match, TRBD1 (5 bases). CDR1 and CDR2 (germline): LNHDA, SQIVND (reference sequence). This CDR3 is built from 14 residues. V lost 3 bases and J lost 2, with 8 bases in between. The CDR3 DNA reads TGTGCCAGTAGTATCAGGGTAACCTACAATGAGCAGTTCTTC. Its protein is CASSIRVTYNEQFF.

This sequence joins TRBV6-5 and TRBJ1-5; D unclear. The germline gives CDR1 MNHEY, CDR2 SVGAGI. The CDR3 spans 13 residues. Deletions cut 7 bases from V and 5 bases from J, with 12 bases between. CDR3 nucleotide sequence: TGTGCCAGCACCCTAAAGGACTATCAGCCCCAGCATTTT. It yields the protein CASTLKDYQPQHF.

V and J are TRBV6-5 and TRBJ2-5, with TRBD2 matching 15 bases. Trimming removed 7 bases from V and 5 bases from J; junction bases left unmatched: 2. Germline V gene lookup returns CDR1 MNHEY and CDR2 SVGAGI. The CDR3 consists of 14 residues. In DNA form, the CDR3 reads TGTGCCAGCACCGGACTAGCGGGAGGGGAGACCCAGTACTTC. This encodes CASTGLAGGETQYF.

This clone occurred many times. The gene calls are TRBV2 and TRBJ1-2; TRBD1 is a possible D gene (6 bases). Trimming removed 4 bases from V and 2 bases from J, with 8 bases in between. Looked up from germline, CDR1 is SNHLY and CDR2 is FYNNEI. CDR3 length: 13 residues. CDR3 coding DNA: TGTGCCAGCAGTGTGGGACAAAACTATGGCTACACCTTC. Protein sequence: CASSVGQNYGYTF.

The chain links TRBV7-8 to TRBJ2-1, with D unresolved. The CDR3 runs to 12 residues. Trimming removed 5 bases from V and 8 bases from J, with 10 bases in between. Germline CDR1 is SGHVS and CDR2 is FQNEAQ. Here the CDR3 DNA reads TGTGCCAGCAGCCGCCCGGGTGATGAGCAGTTCTTC. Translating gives CASSRPGDEQFF.